This TCR beta chain was identified in a study of spatial heterogeneity in lung cancer. Study-wide findings and caveats: Ubiquitous and regional expanded TCR counts correlated with ubiquitous and regional nonsynonymous mutations, respectively. Within tumors, counts of expanded alpha and beta TCRs tracked tumor mutation counts.

TCR cDNA molecules each had a unique molecular identifier. TCRdb passed the 5' RACE reads through MiXCR, listing each CDR3 protein once. This table holds over 25,000 distinct CDR3 sequences, just over 7% found once. This clonotype was counted ten times or more. Its antigen remains unidentified. Germline CDR1 and CDR2: SNHLY and FYNNEI. The V and J ends lost 4 bases and 4 bases respectively, with 9 bases between them. This CDR3 spans 13 amino acids. Time point: sample taken at primary tumor resection. Patients with untreated early-stage non-small cell lung cancer, numbering roughly 69, were the donors. Tumor, nontumor lung or frozen PBMC supplied whole RNA that was sequenced unsorted.

This sequence joins TRBV2 and TRBJ2-3; no clear D gene. This clonotype was obtained from a male donor with early-stage non-small cell lung cancer. The input for sequencing was lung tumor tissue, taken at surgery. The chain's CDR3 is CASSGLTADTQYF. CDR3 nucleotides: TGTGCCAGCAGTGGCCTAACGGCAGATACGCAGTATTTT.